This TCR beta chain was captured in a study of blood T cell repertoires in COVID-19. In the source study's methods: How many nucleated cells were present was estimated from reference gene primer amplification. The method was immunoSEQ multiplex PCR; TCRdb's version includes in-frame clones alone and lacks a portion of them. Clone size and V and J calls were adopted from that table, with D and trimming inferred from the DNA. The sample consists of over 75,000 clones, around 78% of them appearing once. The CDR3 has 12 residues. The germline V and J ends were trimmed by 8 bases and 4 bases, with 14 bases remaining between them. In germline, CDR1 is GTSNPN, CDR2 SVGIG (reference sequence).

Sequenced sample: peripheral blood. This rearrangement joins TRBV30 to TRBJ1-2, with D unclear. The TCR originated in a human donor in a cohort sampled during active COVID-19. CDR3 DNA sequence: TGTGCCCGGTCGGGCGGGAGCTATGGCTACACCTTC. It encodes CARSGGSYGYTF.